This T cell receptor (beta chain) was documented in a study of T-cell reconstitution after alpha-beta-depleted transplantation in children. Preparing the TCRbeta library involved the use of unique molecular identifiers. MiXCR, applied by TCRdb to the PCR reads, yields one record per CDR3 protein. The repertoire holds nearly 250,000 distinct CDR3 sequences, with less than 9% as singletons. Study-wide points: Among T cells one year after transplant, newly produced cells accounted for most counts and diversity.

With 3 bases clipped from V and 4 bases from J, the junction kept 8 bases outside the gene matches. The CDR3 extends over 16 amino acids. CDR1 and CDR2 from the germline V gene are LGHDT and YNNKEL (reference sequence). This clonotype was recorded many times. What it binds is not known. This sequence originates from a male patient younger than 18 who had a stem cell transplant for acute lymphoblastic leukemia, so the T cells may come from the graft donor. The gene calls are TRBV3-1 and TRBJ2-5; 10 bases agree with TRBD2. This material consisted of PBMCs, mostly from graft donor cells, taken 180 days after TCRalphabeta/CD19-depleted stem cell transplant. CDR3 sequence: CASSHEGLAWVETQYF. The CDR3 bases are TGTGCCAGCAGCCACGAGGGACTAGCGTGGGTAGAGACCCAGTACTTC.